This TCR beta chain comes out of a study of blood T cell repertoires in COVID-19. Study in general: Samples of COVID-19 (acute and convalescent) were obtained from the United States, Italy and Spain.

This clone is a singleton in its sample. Authors' processing steps: By means of reference gene primer amplification, nucleated cell counts were estimated. TCRdb's copy holds only in-frame clones and misses some; the assay was immunoSEQ multiplex PCR. V and J calls and clone size come straight from that table; D and trimming were deduced from the DNA. The data contain under 200,000 clones, roughly 86% of them seen just once; the ten biggest clones take up approximately 2.7%. The CDR3 extends over 14 amino acids. The V end was cut by 4 bases, the J end by 4 bases, with 13 bases between. Per the germline V gene, CDR1 is SGHDT and CDR2 is YYEEEE.

The clonotype comes from a man aged 40-49 years with active or convalescent COVID-19. The chain uses TRBV5-6 and TRBJ2-3; maybe TRBD1 (6 bases). The sample taken for sequencing was peripheral blood. The CDR3 loop is CASSGGPSSDTQYF. For the CDR3, the DNA is TGTGCCAGCAGCGGGGGCCCTAGTTCAGATACGCAGTATTTT.